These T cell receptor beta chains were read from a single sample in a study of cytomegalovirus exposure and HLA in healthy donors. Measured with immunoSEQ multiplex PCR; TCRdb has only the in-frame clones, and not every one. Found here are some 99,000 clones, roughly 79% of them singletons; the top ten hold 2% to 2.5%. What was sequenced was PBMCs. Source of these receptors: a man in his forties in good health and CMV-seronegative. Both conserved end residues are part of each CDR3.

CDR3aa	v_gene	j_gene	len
CASSFFMGGSYNEQFF	TRBV28	TRBJ2-1	16
CSLRGGEYTEAFF	TRBV29-1	TRBJ1-1	13
CASSKQKGDSPLHF	TRBV18	TRBJ1-6	14
CASSSSSQETQYF	TRBV18	TRBJ2-5	13
CASSQEAGGYEQYF	TRBV4-1	TRBJ2-7	14
CASSVVWDSYSEAFF	TRBV9	TRBJ1-1	15
CASSQDIYRVGFQPQHF	TRBV4-3	TRBJ1-5	17
CASSLNLQGGYTF	TRBV11-2	TRBJ1-2	13
CAIGRLDTQYF	TRBV10-3	TRBJ2-3	11
CASSLQTTNEKLFF	TRBV5-8	TRBJ1-4	14
CASSFRLTTDTQYF	TRBV7-9	TRBJ2-3	14